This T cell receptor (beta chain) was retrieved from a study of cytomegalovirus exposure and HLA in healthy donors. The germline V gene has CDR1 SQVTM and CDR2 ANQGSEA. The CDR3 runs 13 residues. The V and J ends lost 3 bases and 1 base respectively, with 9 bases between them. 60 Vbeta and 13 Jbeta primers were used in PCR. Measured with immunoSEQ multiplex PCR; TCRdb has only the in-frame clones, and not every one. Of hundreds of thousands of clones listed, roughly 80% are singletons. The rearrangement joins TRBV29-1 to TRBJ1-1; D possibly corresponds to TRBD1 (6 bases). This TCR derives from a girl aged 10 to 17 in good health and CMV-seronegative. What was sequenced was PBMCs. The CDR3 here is CSVDRTANTEAFF. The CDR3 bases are TGCAGCGTTGATAGGACAGCGAACACTGAAGCTTTCTTT.